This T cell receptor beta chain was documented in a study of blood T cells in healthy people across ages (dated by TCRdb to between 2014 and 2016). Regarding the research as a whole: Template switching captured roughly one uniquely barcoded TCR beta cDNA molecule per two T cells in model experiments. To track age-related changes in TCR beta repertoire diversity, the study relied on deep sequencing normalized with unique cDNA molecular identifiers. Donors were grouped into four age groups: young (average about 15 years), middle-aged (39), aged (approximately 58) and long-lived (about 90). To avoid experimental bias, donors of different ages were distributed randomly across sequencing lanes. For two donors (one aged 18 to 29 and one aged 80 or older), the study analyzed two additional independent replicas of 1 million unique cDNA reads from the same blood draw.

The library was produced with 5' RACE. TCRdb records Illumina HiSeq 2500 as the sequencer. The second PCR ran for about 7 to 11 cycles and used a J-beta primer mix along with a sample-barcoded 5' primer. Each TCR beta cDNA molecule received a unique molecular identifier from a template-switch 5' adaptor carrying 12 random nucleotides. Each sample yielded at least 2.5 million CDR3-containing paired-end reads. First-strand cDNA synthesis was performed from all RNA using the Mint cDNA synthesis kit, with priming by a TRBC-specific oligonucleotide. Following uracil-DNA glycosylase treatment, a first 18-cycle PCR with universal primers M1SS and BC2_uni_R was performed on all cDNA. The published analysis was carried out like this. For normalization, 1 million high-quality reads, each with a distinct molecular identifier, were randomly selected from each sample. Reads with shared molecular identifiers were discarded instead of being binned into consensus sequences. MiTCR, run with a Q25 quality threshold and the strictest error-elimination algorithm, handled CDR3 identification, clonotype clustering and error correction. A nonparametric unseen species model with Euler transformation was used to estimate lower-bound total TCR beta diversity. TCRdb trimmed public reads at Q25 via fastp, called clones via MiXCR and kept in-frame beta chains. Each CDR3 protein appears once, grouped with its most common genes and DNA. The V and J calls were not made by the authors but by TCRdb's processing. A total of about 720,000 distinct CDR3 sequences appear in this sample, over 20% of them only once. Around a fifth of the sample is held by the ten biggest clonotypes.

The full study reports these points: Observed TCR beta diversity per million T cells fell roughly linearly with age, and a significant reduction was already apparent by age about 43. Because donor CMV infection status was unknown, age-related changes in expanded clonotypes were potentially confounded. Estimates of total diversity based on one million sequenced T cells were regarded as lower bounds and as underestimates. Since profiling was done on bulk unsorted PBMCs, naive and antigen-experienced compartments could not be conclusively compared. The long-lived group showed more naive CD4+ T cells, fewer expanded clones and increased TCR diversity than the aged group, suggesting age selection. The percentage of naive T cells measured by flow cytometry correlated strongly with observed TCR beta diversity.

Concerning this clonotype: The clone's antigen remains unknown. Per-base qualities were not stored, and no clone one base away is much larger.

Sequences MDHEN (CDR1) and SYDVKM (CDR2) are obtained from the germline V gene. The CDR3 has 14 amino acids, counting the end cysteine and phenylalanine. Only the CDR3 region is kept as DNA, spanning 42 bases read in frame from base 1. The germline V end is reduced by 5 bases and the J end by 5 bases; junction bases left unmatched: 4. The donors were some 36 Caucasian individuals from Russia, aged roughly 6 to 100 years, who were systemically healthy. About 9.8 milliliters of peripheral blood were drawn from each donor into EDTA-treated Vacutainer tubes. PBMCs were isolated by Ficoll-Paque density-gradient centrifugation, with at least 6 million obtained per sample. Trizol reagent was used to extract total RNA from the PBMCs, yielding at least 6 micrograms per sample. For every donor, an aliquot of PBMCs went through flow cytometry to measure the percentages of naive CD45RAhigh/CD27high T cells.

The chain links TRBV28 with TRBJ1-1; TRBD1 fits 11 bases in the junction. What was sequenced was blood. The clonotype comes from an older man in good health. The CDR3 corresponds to CASSGQGAWTEAFF. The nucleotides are TGTGCCAGCAGTGGACAGGGGGCATGGACTGAAGCTTTCTTT.